These 6 T cell receptor beta chains were all obtained from the same sample, sequenced in a study of T cells after yellow fever vaccination (dated by TCRdb to the late 2010s). The intended sense of this specimen's treatment or condition label: live attenuated yellow fever vaccine strain. The library came from 5' RACE. The listed sequencing device is Illumina NovaSeq 6000. Through fastp at Q25 and MiXCR, TCRdb rebuilt clones from the public reads, retaining in-frame beta chains. Every CDR3 protein is listed once, alongside the most common genes and DNA of its rows. This sample holds some 240,000 distinct CDR3 sequences; roughly 3.7% were observed only once. Under 20% of the sample lies in the top ten. Sequencing was performed on PBMCs, taken 15 days after the yellow fever booster vaccination. The origin of the receptors is a man aged 18 to 30 who received the YFV17D yellow fever vaccine.

This clonotype has a count of ten or more. The V gene is TRBV6-5, the J gene TRBJ2-1; D is possibly TRBD2 (5 bases). V lost 2 bases and J 10 bases, leaving 15 bases between the germline ends. Looked up from germline, CDR1 is MNHEY and CDR2 is SVGAGI. The CDR3 covers 14 residues. Written as DNA, the CDR3 is TGTGCCAGCAGTTACCCCTCCGGGGTCGGGGAGCAGTTCTTC. It codes for CASSYPSGVGEQFF.

This clonotype was counted ten times or more. The V call is TRBV10-3, the J call TRBJ1-2; D is perhaps TRBD1 (6 bases). This CDR3 is built from 14 residues. V was clipped by 0 bases and J by 3 bases, with 8 bases between them. Germline loops: CDR1 ENHRY, CDR2 SYGVKD. The CDR3 is CAISESRGDYGYTF. In nucleotides, the CDR3 is TGTGCCATCAGTGAGTCCAGGGGAGACTATGGCTACACCTTC.

This clonotype came up many times. The chain joins TRBV7-2 to TRBJ2-2; 10 bases map to TRBD2. V was clipped by 9 bases and J by 4 bases; unmatched bases: 8. The CDR3 is 15 residues long. Germline values: CDR1 SGHTA, CDR2 FQGNSA. CDR3 bases: TGTGCCAGAGAAAAGCGGGGGGGAGTCACCGGGGAGCTGTTTTTT. This gives the protein CAREKRGGVTGELFF.

This clonotype occurred many times. The V gene is TRBV7-3, the J gene TRBJ1-1, with a weak D call TRBD1 (6 bases). This CDR3 region has 13 residues. Trimming removed 5 bases at V and 4 bases at J, with 11 bases between. Germline V CDR1 and CDR2: SGHTA, FQGTGA. The DNA of the CDR3 is TGTGCCAGCAGCAACAGGGTATCCACTGAAGCTTTCTTT. It translates to CASSNRVSTEAFF.

This clonotype was observed many times. The chain has TRBV9 and TRBJ2-5; D is undetermined. Trimming left V 0 bases short and J 2 bases short, with 8 bases between. The CDR3 has 14 amino acids. CDR1 SGDLS and CDR2 YYNGEE come from the germline V gene. The chain's CDR3 is CASSVANSQETQYF. In DNA form, the CDR3 reads TGTGCCAGCAGCGTAGCTAACAGTCAAGAGACCCAGTACTTC. Full variable domain (remainder filled in from reference TRBV9 and TRBJ2-5): DSGVTQTPKHLITATGQRVTLRCSPRSGDLSVYWYQQSLDQGLQFLIQYYNGEERAKGNILERFSAQQFPDLHSELNLSSLELGDSALYFCASSVANSQETQYFGPGTRLLVL.

This clonotype was observed a few times. V usage is TRBV5-4 and J usage is TRBJ2-2; no clear D. Germline values: CDR1 SGHNT, CDR2 YYREEE (reference sequence). Trimming removed 0 bases at V and 0 bases at J, with 6 bases between. The CDR3 contains 15 residues. The CDR3 is CASSLGSANTGELFF. Written as DNA, the CDR3 is TGTGCCAGCAGCTTGGGCAGCGCGAACACCGGGGAGCTGTTTTTT.